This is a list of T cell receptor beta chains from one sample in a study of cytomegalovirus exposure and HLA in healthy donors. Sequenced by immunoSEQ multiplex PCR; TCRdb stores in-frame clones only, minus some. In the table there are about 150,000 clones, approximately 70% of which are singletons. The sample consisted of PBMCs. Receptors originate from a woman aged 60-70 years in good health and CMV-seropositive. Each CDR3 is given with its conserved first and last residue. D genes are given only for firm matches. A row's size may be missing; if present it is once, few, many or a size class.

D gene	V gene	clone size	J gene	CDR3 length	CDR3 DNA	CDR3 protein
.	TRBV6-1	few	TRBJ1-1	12	TGTGCCAGCAGGGGGCTAGCGGCTGAAGCTTTCTTT	CASRGLAAEAFF
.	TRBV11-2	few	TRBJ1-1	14	TGTGCCAGCAGCCTCGGACGGGGGGGCACTGAAGCTTTCTTT	CASSLGRGGTEAFF
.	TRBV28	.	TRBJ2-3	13	TGTGCCAGCAGTTCCCCCCCTTTAGATACGCAGTATTTT	CASSSPPLDTQYF
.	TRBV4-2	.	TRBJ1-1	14	TGTGCCAGCAGCCCCCGGGAGGAGGACACTGAAGCTTTCTTT	CASSPREEDTEAFF
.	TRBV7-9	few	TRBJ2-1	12	TGTGCCAGCAGCCGAGGGTCGCATGAGCAGTTCTTC	CASSRGSHEQFF
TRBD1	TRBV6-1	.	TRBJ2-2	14	TGTGCCAGCACCAGGGACAGGGGTACCGGGGAGCTGTTTTTT	CASTRDRGTGELFF
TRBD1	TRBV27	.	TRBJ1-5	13	TGTGCCAGCAGTGATACAGGGGGACAGCCCCAGCATTTT	CASSDTGGQPQHF
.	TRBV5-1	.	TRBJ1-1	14	TGCGCCACCTCACCTAACAGGGTTGGGACTGAAGCTTTCTTT	CATSPNRVGTEAFF
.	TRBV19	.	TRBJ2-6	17	TGTGCCAGTAGTTCGCGGACGGACAGCTCTGGGGCCAACGTCCTGACTTTC	CASSSRTDSSGANVLTF
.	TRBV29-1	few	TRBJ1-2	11	TGCAGCGCCCTTCTAGGATATGGCTACACCTTC	CSALLGYGYTF
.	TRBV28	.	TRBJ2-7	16	TGTGCCAGCAGCCATGGGGCGGGGGACAGGAGCTACGAGCAGTACTTC	CASSHGAGDRSYEQYF
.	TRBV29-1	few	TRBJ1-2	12	TGCAGCGTTTACCCAGGGGCCAATGGCTACACCTTC	CSVYPGANGYTF
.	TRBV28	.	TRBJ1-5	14	TGTGCCAGCAGTCCGGGGGGCAACAATCAGCCCCAGCATTTT	CASSPGGNNQPQHF
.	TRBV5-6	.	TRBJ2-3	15	TGTGCCAGCAGCTTCGGTTGGGGGGGCACAGATACGCAGTATTTT	CASSFGWGGTDTQYF
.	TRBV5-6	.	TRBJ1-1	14	TGTGCCAGCAGCTTAGGGGGATATAAAACTGAAGCTTTCTTT	CASSLGGYKTEAFF
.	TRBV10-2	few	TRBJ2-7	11	TGCGCCAGCAGTGAGACCTACGAGCAGTACTTC	CASSETYEQYF
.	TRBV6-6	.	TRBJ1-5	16	TGTGCCAGCAGCTACTACGTGACAGAGGGCAATCAGCCCCAGCATTTT	CASSYYVTEGNQPQHF
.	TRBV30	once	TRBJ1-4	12	TGTGCCTCTACCGGGAGCCTTGAAAAACTGTTTTTT	CASTGSLEKLFF
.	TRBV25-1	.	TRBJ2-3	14	TGTGCCAGCAGCCCCCACCGGAGCACAGATACGCAGTATTTT	CASSPHRSTDTQYF
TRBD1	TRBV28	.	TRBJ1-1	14	TGTGCCAGCAGTTGGGGACAGGGCCGAACTGAAGCTTTCTTT	CASSWGQGRTEAFF
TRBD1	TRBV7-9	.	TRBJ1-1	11	TGTGCCAGCAGCCGGGGACAGGAAGCTTTCTTT	CASSRGQEAFF
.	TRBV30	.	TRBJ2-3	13	TGTGCCTGGGGGGCAGGGCTGGCAGATACGCAGTATTTT	CAWGAGLADTQYF
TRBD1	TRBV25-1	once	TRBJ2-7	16	TGTGCCAGCAGTGATCGACCGGGACAGTCCTCCTACGAGCAGTACTTC	CASSDRPGQSSYEQYF
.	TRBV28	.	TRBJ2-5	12	TGTGCCAGCAGTTTCCCACAAGAGACCCAGTACTTC	CASSFPQETQYF
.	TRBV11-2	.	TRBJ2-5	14	TGTGCCAGCAGCTTAGGGGCCAGCCAAGAGACCCAGTACTTC	CASSLGASQETQYF
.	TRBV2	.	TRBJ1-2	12	TGTGCCAGCAGGGAGGATATAAATGGCTACACCTTC	CASREDINGYTF
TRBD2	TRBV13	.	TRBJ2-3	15	TGTGCCAGCAGCTGGGGACTAGCGGCCACAGATACGCAGTATTTT	CASSWGLAATDTQYF
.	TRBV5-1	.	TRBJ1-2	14	TGCGCCAGCAGCCTAAACCCAGGGGCTGGTGGCTACACCTTC	CASSLNPGAGGYTF
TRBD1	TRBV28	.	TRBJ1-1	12	TGTGCCAGCAGTTTCAGGGGGCAGAGAGCTTTCTTT	CASSFRGQRAFF
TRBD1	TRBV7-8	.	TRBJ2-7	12	TGTGCCAGCAGCGTCGACAGGGGCGAGCAGTACTTC	CASSVDRGEQYF
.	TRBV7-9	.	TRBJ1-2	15	TGTGCCAGCAGCTTACTTTATGAGGAGATCTCCGGCTACACCTTC	CASSLLYEEISGYTF
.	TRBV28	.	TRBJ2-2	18	TGTGCCAGCAGTTATCCCCTCATCCTTACACCGAACACCGGGGAGCTGTTTTTT	CASSYPLILTPNTGELFF
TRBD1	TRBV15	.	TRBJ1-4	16	TGTGCCACCAGCAGAGATCTCGACAGGGGAGCCGTAAAACTGTTTTTT	CATSRDLDRGAVKLFF
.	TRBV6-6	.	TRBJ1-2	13	TGTGCCAGCAGTCCTCAGGACAGAGATGGCTACACCTTC	CASSPQDRDGYTF
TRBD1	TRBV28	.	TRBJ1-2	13	TGTGCCAGCAGTTTATTGACAGGGGTTGGCTACACCTTC	CASSLLTGVGYTF
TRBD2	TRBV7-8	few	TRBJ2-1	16	TGTGCCAGCAGCCCACGGTCCAGCGGGAGTTTGACTGAGCAGTTCTTC	CASSPRSSGSLTEQFF
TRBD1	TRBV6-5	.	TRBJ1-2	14	TGTGCCAGCAGTTACTCGGAAAGGGGGCGAGGCTACACCTTC	CASSYSERGRGYTF
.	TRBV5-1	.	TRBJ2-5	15	TGCGCCAGCAGCCCCCCTACGGGGGTCCAAGAGACCCAGTACTTC	CASSPPTGVQETQYF
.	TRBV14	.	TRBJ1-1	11	TGTGCCAGCAGCCAAGGTCGTGAAGCTTTCTTT	CASSQGREAFF
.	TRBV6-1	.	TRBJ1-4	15	TGTGCCAGCAGGGCCGGACTGGGGGGGCAAGAAAAACTGTTTTTT	CASRAGLGGQEKLFF
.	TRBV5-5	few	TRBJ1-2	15	TGTGCCAGCACCCTACTACAGGGAAGTGGCTATGGCTACACCTTC	CASTLLQGSGYGYTF
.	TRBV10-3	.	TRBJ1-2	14	TGTGCCACCTCCTTGAGGACCGGACAGTCTGGCTACACCTTC	CATSLRTGQSGYTF
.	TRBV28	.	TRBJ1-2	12	TGTGCCAGCAGTTGGGGGGGACCCGGCTACACCTTC	CASSWGGPGYTF
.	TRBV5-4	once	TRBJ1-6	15	TGTGCCAGCAGCTTGGGAGTAGGGGAAGGTTCACCCCTCCACTTT	CASSLGVGEGSPLHF
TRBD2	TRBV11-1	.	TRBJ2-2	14	TGTGCCAGCAGCTTTCCGGGACTAGCCGGGGAGCTGTTTTTT	CASSFPGLAGELFF
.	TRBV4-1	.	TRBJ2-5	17	TGCGCCAGCAGCCAAGAGGCTTTTTGGGAGACTCAAGAGACCCAGTACTTC	CASSQEAFWETQETQYF
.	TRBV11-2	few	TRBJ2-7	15	TGTGCCAGCAGCTTAGAGATAGCGACAACCTACGAGCAGTACTTC	CASSLEIATTYEQYF
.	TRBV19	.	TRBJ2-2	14	TGTGCCAGTAGTATGGGGTCGGGGGCCGGGGAGCTGTTTTTT	CASSMGSGAGELFF
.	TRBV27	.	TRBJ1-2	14	TGTGCCAGCAGTTTACAGGGCGGTATTGGTGGCTACACCTTC	CASSLQGGIGGYTF
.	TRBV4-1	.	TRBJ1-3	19	TGCGCCAGCAGCCAAGATCTTAGATACGACAGAGCCTCTGGAAACACCATATATTTT	CASSQDLRYDRASGNTIYF
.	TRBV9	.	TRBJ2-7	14	TGTGCCAGCGGCCCATCCGGGATCTCCTACGAGCAGTACTTC	CASGPSGISYEQYF
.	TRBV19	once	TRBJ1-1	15	TGTGCCAGTAGTATAGACCTTCTCCCGAACACTGAAGCTTTCTTT	CASSIDLLPNTEAFF
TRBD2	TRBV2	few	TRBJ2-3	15	TGTGCCAGCTCCACCCTTAGCGGGAGCCCAGATACGCAGTATTTT	CASSTLSGSPDTQYF
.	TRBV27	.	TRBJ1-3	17	TGTGCCAGCAGTCCTTACTCGGTCACAGGGTTAGGAAACACCATATATTTT	CASSPYSVTGLGNTIYF
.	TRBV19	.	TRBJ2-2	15	TGTGCCAGTAGTACCCAGGATCCGAACACCGGGGAGCTGTTTTTT	CASSTQDPNTGELFF
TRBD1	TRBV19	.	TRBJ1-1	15	TGTGCCAGTAGTCCCTACGGGACAGGGAACACTGAAGCTTTCTTT	CASSPYGTGNTEAFF
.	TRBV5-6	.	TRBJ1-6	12	TGTGCCAGCAGCCTGTATAATTCACCCCTCCACTTT	CASSLYNSPLHF